These 4 T cell receptor beta chains were sequenced from one sample in a study of blood T cell repertoires in COVID-19. TCRdb's copy holds only in-frame clones and misses some; the assay was immunoSEQ multiplex PCR. The repertoire consists of approximately 110,000 clones, with about 91% occurring once and the leading ten covering 0.88%. The sample comprised peripheral blood. The source of these receptors is a woman aged 45-65 years with active or convalescent COVID-19.

This sequence joins TRBV18 and TRBJ1-3; 7 bases are shared with TRBD1. Germline V gene data show CDR1 as KGHSH and CDR2 as LQKENI. This CDR3 region has 16 residues. Trimming at V came to 3 bases and at J to 2 bases, leaving 7 bases not matched to a gene. The CDR3 loop is CASSPSGTAAGNTIYF. The CDR3 bases are TGTGCCAGCTCACCGTCCGGGACAGCCGCTGGAAACACCATATATTTT. Using reference TRBV18 and TRBJ1-3 for the parts outside the CDR3, the full variable domain is NAGVMQNPRHLVRRRGQEARLRCSPMKGHSHVYWYRQLPEEGLKFMVYLQKENIIDESGMPKERFSAEFPKEGPSILRIQQVVRGDSAAYFCASSPSGTAAGNTIYFGEGSWLTVV.

The chain couples TRBV15 to TRBJ1-6, with 8 nucleotides matching TRBD1. The trim removed 0 bases at V and 4 bases at J, leaving 2 bases unmatched. The CDR3 is 16 amino acids. Germline values: CDR1 LNHNV, CDR2 YYDKDF (reference sequence). DNA of the CDR3: TGTGCCACCAGCAGAGATACAGGGGGATATAATTCACCCCTCCACTTT. Amino acid sequence: CATSRDTGGYNSPLHF.

The V call is TRBV4-1, the J call TRBJ2-1, with TRBD1 matching over 9 bases. This CDR3 contains 16 residues. With V trimmed by 5 bases and J by 6 bases, 11 bases remained unmatched. Per germline, CDR1 MGHRA and CDR2 YSYEKL. The CDR3 loop is CASSTPTWDRANEQFF. The DNA of the CDR3 is TGCGCCAGCAGCACCCCAACGTGGGACAGGGCCAATGAGCAGTTCTTC.

The CDR3 sequence is CASSLNTGDTQYF. In DNA form, the CDR3 reads TGTGCCAGCAGCTTAAACACAGGGGATACGCAGTATTTT. The rearrangement joins TRBV7-2 to TRBJ2-3; perhaps TRBD1 as D (6 bases). The V gene's germline CDR1 is SGHTA and CDR2 FQGNSA. Trimming removed 2 bases from V and 6 bases from J, with 9 bases in between. The CDR3 sequence is 13 residues long.